This T cell receptor beta chain was identified in a study of cytomegalovirus exposure and HLA in healthy donors. Study information: Early released data had tens of millions of unique TCRs, all coming from HLA-typed donors. The study's findings and limits: Rare sequences made up most TCRs, while some public TCRs were found in many donors. The study flagged roughly 150 TCR beta chains as cytomegalovirus-associated. Sequencing artifact likely explains a cluster of highly shared sequence variants.

Trimming shortened V by 2 bases and J by 8 bases, and 9 bases separated the two germline ends. The CDR3 is 11 residues long. CDR1 SQVTM and CDR2 ANQGSEA come from the germline V gene. Note on this clone: Its specificity is unknown.

PCR involved 60 Vbeta and 13 Jbeta primers. Libraries were prepared by immunoSEQ multiplex PCR; TCRdb keeps only in-frame clonotypes and omits some of them. The profile shows 150,000 to 160,000 clones, roughly 77% of them singletons. Sequenced input: PBMCs. The receptor was derived from a man aged 25 to 40 in good health and CMV-seropositive. The chain recombines TRBV29-1 with TRBJ1-2, with D uncertain. In nucleotides, the CDR3 is TGCAGCGTTGAATTACGGGGAGGCTACACCTTC. Protein sequence: CSVELRGGYTF.